The next 26 T cell receptor beta chains were all read from a single sample in a study of T cell responses to AZD1222 COVID-19 vaccine. Here immunoSEQ multiplex PCR was the method, and the copy in TCRdb shows in-frame clones only, minus some. Of about 110,000 clones in the sample, about 87% were seen once. The specimen comprised peripheral blood, sampled on day 0 of AZD1222 vaccination. These receptors were obtained from an adult in good health.

The chain has TRBV11-2 and TRBJ2-6; D unresolved. CDR1 and CDR2 (germline): SGHAT, FQNNGV. The CDR3 extends over 14 amino acids. Trimming cost V 7 bases and J 3 bases, with 10 bases left between them. This CDR3 is CASNQVFGANVLTF. Here the CDR3 DNA reads TGTGCCAGCAACCAGGTGTTTGGGGCCAACGTCCTGACTTTC.

The chain has TRBV7-8 and TRBJ2-5; TRBD2 matches at 9 bases. The CDR3 totals 15 residues. V lost 5 bases to trimming and J lost 5 bases; unmatched junction nucleotides: 9. CDR1 and CDR2 (germline): SGHVS, FQNEAQ. CDR3 loop: CASSLSGGLAETQYF. DNA for the CDR3: TGTGCCAGCAGCCTTAGCGGGGGCCTCGCTGAGACCCAGTACTTC.

This chain connects TRBV29-1 to TRBJ2-7; possibly TRBD2 for D (5 bases). The CDR3 consists of 12 residues. The V gene lost 7 bases and the J gene lost 0 bases, with 10 bases spanning the gap. Germline V CDR1 and CDR2: SQVTM, ANQGSEA. CDR3 sequence reads: CSAVDSSYEQYF. CDR3 nucleotides: TGCAGCGCCGTGGACTCCTCCTACGAGCAGTACTTC.

The chain links TRBV6-5 to TRBJ2-1; D not resolved. Germline V lookup: CDR1 MNHEY, CDR2 SVGAGI. The CDR3 sequence is 12 residues long. Trimming took 11 bases from V and 6 from J, leaving 14 bases between them. The CDR3 sequence is CAASLEGNEQFF. DNA of the CDR3: TGTGCCGCCTCTCTCGAAGGCAATGAGCAGTTCTTC.

In its sample, this clone was seen a few times. The chain joins TRBV5-1 to TRBJ1-2; the D gene is possibly TRBD1 (5 bases). CDR1 and CDR2 from the germline V gene are SGHRS and YFSETQ. V was shortened by 4 bases and J by 6 bases, with 10 bases between the two germline ends. This CDR3 has 12 amino acids. Here the CDR3 reads CASSAGPDGYTF. CDR3 bases: TGCGCCAGCAGCGCGGGACCGGATGGCTACACCTTC.

V usage is TRBV5-6 and J usage is TRBJ1-1; D gene uncertain. The V end was cut by 0 bases, the J end by 9 bases, with 9 bases between. CDR1 is SGHDT and CDR2 is YYEEEE in the germline V gene. This CDR3 is 12 amino acids long. This CDR3 is CASSLGQPKAFF. The CDR3 nucleotides read TGTGCCAGCAGCTTGGGACAACCCAAAGCTTTCTTT. Full variable domain (remainder filled in from reference TRBV5-6 and TRBJ1-1): DAGVTQSPTHLIKTRGQQVTLRCSPKSGHDTVSWYQQALGQGPQFIFQYYEEEERQRGNFPDRFSGHQFPNYSSELNVNALLLGDSALYLCASSLGQPKAFFGQGTRLTVV.

The V and J genes are TRBV9 and TRBJ2-3, with TRBD2 matching 8 bases. CDR3 length: 16 amino acids. V trimming: 0 bases; J trimming: 6 bases; junction bases outside the gene matches: 9. Germline assignment: CDR1 SGDLS and CDR2 YYNGEE. The CDR3 here is CASSVAPGGVVDTQYF. Written as DNA, the CDR3 is TGTGCCAGCAGCGTAGCCCCGGGGGGGGTGGTTGATACGCAGTATTTT. Variable domain in full (rest from reference TRBV9 and TRBJ2-3): DSGVTQTPKHLITATGQRVTLRCSPRSGDLSVYWYQQSLDQGLQFLIQYYNGEERAKGNILERFSAQQFPDLHSELNLSSLELGDSALYFCASSVAPGGVVDTQYFGPGTRLTVL.

The genes are TRBV3-1 (or the pseudogene TRBV3-2) and TRBJ1-1, with a weak D call TRBD1 (6 bases). Trimming shortened V by 0 bases and J by 0 bases, and 17 bases separated the two germline ends. CDR1 and CDR2 (germline): LGHDT, YNNKEL (reference sequence). The CDR3 has 18 amino acids. As DNA, the CDR3 is TGTGCCAGCAGCCAAGATCTTTACGGACAGATAATGAACACTGAAGCTTTCTTT. This encodes CASSQDLYGQIMNTEAFF.

The CDR3 loop reads CASSQDHSYAGNTIYF. CDR3 DNA sequence: TGCGCCAGCAGCCAAGATCACTCCTACGCTGGAAACACCATATATTTT. The chain has TRBV4-1 and TRBJ1-3, with D unclear. The CDR3 sequence is 16 residues long. Trimming pared 0 bases from V and 2 bases from J, leaving 11 bases between. Germline CDR1 is MGHRA and CDR2 is YSYEKL.

This chain uses TRBV2 with TRBJ2-7, with a possible D match to TRBD1 (6 bases). CDR3 length equals 14 residues. With 8 bases removed from V and 4 bases from J, the gap between germline ends came to 18 bases. Germline assignment: CDR1 SNHLY and CDR2 FYNNEI. The CDR3 sequence: CASQQGTFPYEQYF. CDR3 sequence (DNA): TGTGCCAGCCAGCAGGGGACGTTCCCTTACGAGCAGTACTTC. The variable domain in full, completed from reference TRBV2 and TRBJ2-7, reads EPEVTQTPSHQVTQMGQEVILRCVPISNHLYFYWYRQILGQKVEFLVSFYNNEISEKSEIFDDQFSVERPDGSNFTLKIRSTKLEDSAMYFCASQQGTFPYEQYFGPGTRLTVT.

V usage is TRBV7-9 and J usage is TRBJ2-2, with 9 bases identical to TRBD1. The V segment lost 5 bases and the J segment 7 bases; nucleotides outside the gene matches: 8. The CDR3 sequence is 15 residues long. The germline V gene has CDR1 SEHNR and CDR2 FQNEAQ (reference sequence). CDR3 loop: CASSGGTGRSGELFF. The CDR3 nucleotides are TGTGCCAGCAGCGGCGGGACAGGGAGGAGCGGGGAGCTGTTTTTT.

This rearrangement joins TRBV29-1 to TRBJ1-2; possibly TRBD1 for D (6 bases). V was cut by 0 bases and J by 2 bases, with 16 bases left in between. The length of the CDR3 is 16 residues. Per germline, CDR1 SQVTM and CDR2 ANQGSEA. CDR3 loop: CSVEDSQGLRNYGYTF. The CDR3 DNA sequence: TGCAGCGTTGAAGACTCACAGGGTCTAAGGAACTATGGCTACACCTTC. The full variable domain, in which reference TRBV29-1 and TRBJ1-2 provide the parts outside the CDR3, is SAVISQKPSRDICQRGTSLTIQCQVDSQVTMMFWYRQQPGQSLTLIATANQGSEATYESGFVIDKFPISRPNLTFSTLTVSNMSPEDSSIYLCSVEDSQGLRNYGYTFGSGTRLTVV.

This sequence joins TRBV30 and TRBJ1-1; D is perhaps TRBD1 (6 bases). This CDR3 spans 14 amino acids. V gave up 1 base and J gave up 0 bases, with 9 bases separating them. Germline lookup yields CDR1 GTSNPN and CDR2 SVGIG (reference sequence). CDR3 protein: CAWSATGLNTEAFF. CDR3 DNA sequence: TGTGCCTGGAGTGCTACAGGGTTGAACACTGAAGCTTTCTTT.

This sequence joins TRBV5-6 and TRBJ2-7, with D hard to call. Germline assignment: CDR1 SGHDT and CDR2 YYEEEE. This CDR3 has 12 amino acids. Trimming took 2 bases from V and 6 from J, leaving 9 bases between them. CDR3 bases: TGTGCCAGCAGCTTACCCAGAAGCGAGCAGTACTTC. Translation gives CASSLPRSEQYF.

J is TRBJ1-1 and V is TRBV19; TRBD1 might be the D (5 bases). This CDR3 comprises 13 residues. Trimming shortened V by 5 bases and J by 1 base, and 8 bases separated the two germline ends. CDR1 LNHDA and CDR2 SQIVND come from the germline V gene (reference sequence). CDR3 loop: CASSAGGNTEAFF. CDR3 sequence (DNA): TGTGCCAGTAGTGCCGGGGGGAACACTGAAGCTTTCTTT. Full variable domain (remainder filled in from reference TRBV19 and TRBJ1-1): DGGITQSPKYLFRKEGQNVTLSCEQNLNHDAMYWYRQDPGQGLRLIYYSQIVNDFQKGDIAEGYSVSREKKESFPLTVTSAQKNPTAFYLCASSAGGNTEAFFGQGTRLTVV.

This chain links TRBV6-2 or TRBV6-3 with TRBJ1-1, with TRBD1 matching over 8 bases. The CDR3 is 16 residues long. V trimming: 2 bases; J trimming: 1 base; junction bases outside the gene matches: 6. Germline V lookup: CDR1 MNHEY, CDR2 SVGEGT. The CDR3 reads CASSYEQGDANTEAFF. The CDR3 DNA sequence: TGTGCCAGCAGTTACGAACAGGGGGACGCGAACACTGAAGCTTTCTTT.

The chain couples TRBV6-5 to TRBJ1-6; 7 bases agree with TRBD1. This CDR3 contains 14 residues. J gave up 6 bases and V 5 bases, and 4 bases lay outside the gene matches. Looked up from germline, CDR1 is MNHEY and CDR2 is SVGAGI. This CDR3 reads CASSLTGFNSPLHF. Here the CDR3 DNA reads TGTGCCAGCAGTCTGACAGGGTTTAATTCACCCCTCCACTTT.

The chain employs TRBV5-6 and TRBJ1-3; unclear D gene. Germline lookup yields CDR1 SGHDT and CDR2 YYEEEE. There are 13 residues in the CDR3. The germline V and J ends were trimmed by 2 bases and 1 base, with 4 bases remaining between them. CDR3 bases: TGTGCCAGCAGCTTACCTTCTGGAAACACCATATATTTT. This codes for CASSLPSGNTIYF.

The chain links TRBV6-5 to TRBJ1-1; 7 bases match TRBD1. J lost 0 bases, V lost 2 bases, and 3 bases had no gene match. The CDR3 is 15 residues long. Germline loops: CDR1 MNHEY, CDR2 SVGAGI. Written as DNA, the CDR3 is TGTGCCAGCAGTTACGGGGACAGAGTGAACACTGAAGCTTTCTTT. Amino acids: CASSYGDRVNTEAFF.

V and J are TRBV18 and TRBJ2-7, with 8 positions matching TRBD1. Germline V gives CDR1 KGHSH, CDR2 LQKENI. The CDR3 loop spans 16 amino acids. The ends lost 2 bases at V and 6 bases at J; junction bases unmatched: 12. The CDR3 DNA is TGTGCCAGCTCACCATCCCGGGACAGGTTAACCCTCGAGCAGTACTTC. Its protein product is CASSPSRDRLTLEQYF.

The chain employs TRBV19 and TRBJ1-2; tentative D call: TRBD1 (5 bases). Trimming shortened V by 4 bases and J by 1 base, and 7 bases separated the two germline ends. CDR1 LNHDA and CDR2 SQIVND come from the germline V gene (reference sequence). The CDR3 has 13 residues. This CDR3 is CASSTQGNYGYTF. CDR3 nucleotides: TGTGCCAGTAGTACCCAGGGTAACTATGGCTACACCTTC.

The CDR3 coding sequence is TGTGCCAGTAGTATGGGGTTTGGATCCTACGAGCAGTACTTC. The encoded protein is CASSMGFGSYEQYF. The chain carries TRBV19 and TRBJ2-7, with unresolved D. The CDR3 consists of 14 residues. From germline, CDR1 is LNHDA and CDR2 SQIVND (reference sequence). Deletions cut 3 bases from V and 1 base from J, with 10 bases between.

The chain has TRBV30 and TRBJ1-4; 7 bases map to TRBD1. V trimming: 4 bases; J trimming: 8 bases; junction bases outside the gene matches: 7. This CDR3 region has 13 residues. The V gene's germline CDR1 is GTSNPN and CDR2 SVGIG (reference sequence). CDR3 sequence (DNA): TGTGCCTGGAATATACAGGGGTGGGAAAAACTGTTTTTT. Protein product: CAWNIQGWEKLFF.

The V call is TRBV4-1, the J call TRBJ2-3; 14 nucleotides align to TRBD2. The V and J ends lost 4 bases and 6 bases, in that order; junction bases with no gene match: 6. CDR1 and CDR2 from the germline V gene are MGHRA and YSYEKL. The CDR3 sequence is 16 residues long. The DNA of the CDR3 is TGCGCCAGCAGCCGCGGGACTAGCGGGAGTGGGGATACGCAGTATTTT. Protein product: CASSRGTSGSGDTQYF.

This clone was counted once. The chain has TRBV27 and TRBJ2-7; no definite D call. V dropped 3 bases and J dropped 4 bases, with 10 bases sitting between them. The CDR3 spans 13 residues. Germline CDR1 MNHEY, CDR2 SMNVEV (reference sequence). The CDR3 bases are TGTGCCAGCAGTTTGGCCACACATTACGAGCAGTACTTC. This gives the protein CASSLATHYEQYF.

In DNA form, the CDR3 reads TGTGCCAGCAGCCAGCCGGGTACGAATGAGCAGTACTTC. It specifies CASSQPGTNEQYF. The rearrangement uses TRBV3-1 (or the pseudogene TRBV3-2) and TRBJ2-7; D not certain. Trimming shortened V by 3 bases and J by 7 bases, and 13 bases separated the two germline ends. Looked up from germline, CDR1 is LGHDT and CDR2 is YNNKEL (reference sequence). The CDR3 extends over 13 amino acids.